The T cell receptor (beta chain) described here comes from a study of blood T cell repertoires in COVID-19. Method: immunoSEQ multiplex PCR; TCRdb's copy keeps in-frame clones and lacks some. The table lists 250,000 or so clones, around 91% of them singletons, with about 2.1% in the top ten. CDR1 is SGDLS and CDR2 is YYNGEE in the germline V gene. The V and J ends lost 0 bases and 10 bases respectively, with 16 bases between them. This CDR3 has 14 residues. Sequencing was performed on peripheral blood. This chain links TRBV9 with TRBJ1-1; the D gene is possibly TRBD1 (6 bases). This receptor was taken from a woman aged 60-75 years with COVID-19, enrolled during active disease. The CDR3 DNA follows: TGTGCCAGCAGCGTAGAGGGGGGGCCGAGAGGAGCTTTCTTT. Translating gives CASSVEGGPRGAFF. The complete variable domain, with remaining parts taken from reference TRBV9 and TRBJ1-1, reads DSGVTQTPKHLITATGQRVTLRCSPRSGDLSVYWYQQSLDQGLQFLIQYYNGEERAKGNILERFSAQQFPDLHSELNLSSLELGDSALYFCASSVEGGPRGAFFGQGTRLTVV.